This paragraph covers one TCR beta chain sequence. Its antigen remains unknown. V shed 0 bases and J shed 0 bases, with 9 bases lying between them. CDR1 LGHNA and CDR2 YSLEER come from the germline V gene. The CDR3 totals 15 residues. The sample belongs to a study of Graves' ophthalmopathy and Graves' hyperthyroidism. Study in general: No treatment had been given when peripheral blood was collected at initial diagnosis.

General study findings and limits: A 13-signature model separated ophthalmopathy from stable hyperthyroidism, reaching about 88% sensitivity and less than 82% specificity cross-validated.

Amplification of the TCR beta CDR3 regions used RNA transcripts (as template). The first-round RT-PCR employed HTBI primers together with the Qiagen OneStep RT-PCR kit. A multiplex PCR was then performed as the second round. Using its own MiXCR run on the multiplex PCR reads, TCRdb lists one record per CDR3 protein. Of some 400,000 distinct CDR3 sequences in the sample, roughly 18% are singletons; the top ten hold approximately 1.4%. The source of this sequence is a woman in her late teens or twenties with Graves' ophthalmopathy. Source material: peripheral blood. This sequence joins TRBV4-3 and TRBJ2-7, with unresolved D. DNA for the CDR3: TGCGCCAGCAGCCAAGATCAAGGTACCTCCTACGAGCAGTACGTC. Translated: CASSQDQGTSYEQYV.